This record looks at one T cell receptor (beta chain) sequence and its context. Original processing methods: Filtering of immunoSEQ junctional sequences could not match full-length read filtering. Some clones are missing from TCRdb's copy, which holds only in-frame ones; the method was immunoSEQ multiplex PCR. Clonal size and the V and J genes are those of that table, whereas D and trimming came from the DNA. The sample includes more than 900,000 clones, approximately 80% seen only once; the top ten take roughly 0.62%. The sample is drawn from a study of shared clonotypes between healthy human individuals. Donors comprised healthy HIV-negative adults lacking recent acute infections or vaccinations. This CDR3 comprises 15 residues. After removal of 5 bases from V and 8 bases from J, the junction contained 12 bases not matched to a gene. Germline V lookup: CDR1 MNHEY, CDR2 SMNVEV (reference sequence).

The source of this sequence is a man between 18 and 29 years old in good health. Some clones in this sample may be carry-over from other donors' samples. The genes are TRBV27 and TRBJ1-2, with TRBD1 matching 9 bases. Input material: memory CD4+ T cells from PBMCs. Regarding subset: CD45RA-negative fraction. The CDR3 reads CASSPLNRQGEGYTF. As DNA, the CDR3 is TGTGCCAGCAGTCCACTAAACCGACAGGGGGAAGGCTACACCTTC.